These T cell receptor beta chains were read from a single sample in a study of early stage breast cancer tumors. Assay: immunoSEQ multiplex PCR; the TCRdb copy retains only in-frame clones and omits some. This sample has more than 5,500 clones; 65% to 80% occur once, and the top ten carry 9% to 9.5%. The sample consisted of normal breast tissue next to the tumor. These receptors all stem from a person aged 35-49 years with breast cancer. Each CDR3 is given with its conserved first and last residue. The order of the fields is J gene, V gene, clone size, D gene, CDR3 DNA, CDR3 protein. A D gene is named only where the DNA matches it firmly. Some rows mark clone size as missing; the rest say once, few, many or name a class of expanded clone.

j_call: TRBJ2-1; v_call: TRBV27; clone_size: -; d_call: TRBD1; cdr3_nt: TGTGCCAGCAGTTTCTCCGGGACAGGGGGATCCAATGAGCAGTTCTTC; cdr3_aa: CASSFSGTGGSNEQFF
j_call: TRBJ2-7; v_call: TRBV18; clone_size: few; d_call: TRBD2; cdr3_nt: TGTGCCAGCTCACCGAGACTAGCGGGGGAGCAGTACTTC; cdr3_aa: CASSPRLAGEQYF
j_call: TRBJ2-2; v_call: TRBV7-9; clone_size: -; d_call: TRBD2; cdr3_nt: TGTGCCAGCAGCGCGTGGGGTGGCGGGAGTACCGGGGAGCTGTTTTTT; cdr3_aa: CASSAWGGGSTGELFF
j_call: TRBJ1-1; v_call: TRBV27; clone_size: -; d_call: -; cdr3_nt: TGTGCCAGTTTGAACACTGAAGCTTTCTTT; cdr3_aa: CASLNTEAFF
j_call: TRBJ2-7; v_call: TRBV7-9; clone_size: -; d_call: -; cdr3_nt: TGTGCCAGCACTAAGGGGGAAAAGGCCTACGAGCAGTACTTC; cdr3_aa: CASTKGEKAYEQYF
j_call: TRBJ2-7; v_call: TRBV2; clone_size: few; d_call: -; cdr3_nt: TGTGCCAGCACCCCCGGGGGCGCCTCCTACGAGCAGTACTTC; cdr3_aa: CASTPGGASYEQYF
j_call: TRBJ2-7; v_call: TRBV11-2; clone_size: once; d_call: TRBD1; cdr3_nt: TGTGCCAGCATGGGGACAGGGGTATTCGAGCAGTACTTC; cdr3_aa: CASMGTGVFEQYF
j_call: TRBJ2-5; v_call: TRBV19; clone_size: -; d_call: TRBD1; cdr3_nt: TGTGCCAGTAGTATAGATCCCCGACAGGGGGCTGAGTACTTC; cdr3_aa: CASSIDPRQGAEYF
j_call: TRBJ2-7; v_call: TRBV6-5; clone_size: once; d_call: -; cdr3_nt: TGTGCCAGCAGTCCCCCAGGTAAACTTGGACTTGAGCAGTACTTC; cdr3_aa: CASSPPGKLGLEQYF
j_call: TRBJ2-7; v_call: TRBV25-1; clone_size: -; d_call: TRBD1; cdr3_nt: TGTGCCAGCAGTGAATCGAAACAGGGGGTGCAGTACTTC; cdr3_aa: CASSESKQGVQYF
j_call: TRBJ2-5; v_call: TRBV19; clone_size: few; d_call: -; cdr3_nt: TGTGCCAGCAGGCGACGGGCGATGATACAAGAGACCCAGTACTTC; cdr3_aa: CASRRRAMIQETQYF
j_call: TRBJ2-1; v_call: TRBV6-5; clone_size: once; d_call: -; cdr3_nt: TGTGCCAGCAGTTACTCTGTCGAGACGGAGCAGTTCTTC; cdr3_aa: CASSYSVETEQFF
j_call: TRBJ2-7; v_call: TRBV7-9; clone_size: few; d_call: -; cdr3_nt: TGTGCCAGCAGCTCATTAGACTACGAGCAGTACTTC; cdr3_aa: CASSSLDYEQYF
j_call: TRBJ2-6; v_call: TRBV18; clone_size: few; d_call: -; cdr3_nt: TGTGCCAGCTCACCTACAGGCCGCGGGGCCAACGTCCTGACTTTC; cdr3_aa: CASSPTGRGANVLTF
j_call: TRBJ2-3; v_call: TRBV2; clone_size: -; d_call: -; cdr3_nt: TGTGCCAGCAGTAGGGACGGGTTCTGGGCAGATACGCAGTATTTT; cdr3_aa: CASSRDGFWADTQYF
j_call: TRBJ1-1; v_call: TRBV2; clone_size: -; d_call: -; cdr3_nt: TGTGCCAGCACGCGCTCCGGGACATCAACTTTCTTT; cdr3_aa: CASTRSGTSTFF
j_call: TRBJ2-5; v_call: TRBV11-3; clone_size: -; d_call: -; cdr3_nt: TGTGCCAGCAGCTTACAGGAGTACTGGGCTTTAGAGACCCAGTACTTC; cdr3_aa: CASSLQEYWALETQYF
j_call: TRBJ2-1; v_call: TRBV10-1; clone_size: -; d_call: TRBD1; cdr3_nt: TGCGCCAGCGGCACAGGGGGAGGTGAGCAGTTCTTC; cdr3_aa: CASGTGGGEQFF
j_call: TRBJ2-1; v_call: TRBV5-1; clone_size: -; d_call: -; cdr3_nt: TGCGCCAGCAGCCGCGTGGAAGTCGGGAGAAGATATGAGCAGTTCTTC; cdr3_aa: CASSRVEVGRRYEQFF
j_call: TRBJ1-3; v_call: TRBV7-9; clone_size: -; d_call: TRBD1; cdr3_nt: TGTGCCAGCAGCTCGATGGGGACAGCGTTCTCTGGAAACACCATATATTTT; cdr3_aa: CASSSMGTAFSGNTIYF
j_call: TRBJ2-3; v_call: TRBV7-2; clone_size: -; d_call: TRBD2; cdr3_nt: TGTGCCAGCAGCGTAGCTAGCGGCCCAAGCACAGATACGCAGTATTTT; cdr3_aa: CASSVASGPSTDTQYF
j_call: TRBJ1-5; v_call: TRBV2; clone_size: -; d_call: -; cdr3_nt: TGTGCCAGCAGTTGGGACGGCCAGATAGATCAGCCCCAGCATTTT; cdr3_aa: CASSWDGQIDQPQHF
j_call: TRBJ1-2; v_call: TRBV14; clone_size: -; d_call: -; cdr3_nt: TGTGCCAGCAGCCCCGCACGACCGGGCACAGGTGGTTATGGCTACACCTTC; cdr3_aa: CASSPARPGTGGYGYTF
j_call: TRBJ2-3; v_call: TRBV12-2; clone_size: -; d_call: -; cdr3_nt: TGTGCAAGTCGCTTTTGGAGGAGGGACAGGGAAACAGATACGCAGTATTTT; cdr3_aa: CASRFWRRDRETDTQYF
j_call: TRBJ2-1; v_call: TRBV18; clone_size: -; d_call: TRBD2; cdr3_nt: TGTGCCAGCTCACCGACTAGCGGGATTTACAATGAGCAGTTCTTC; cdr3_aa: CASSPTSGIYNEQFF
j_call: TRBJ2-3; v_call: TRBV7-2; clone_size: few; d_call: -; cdr3_nt: TGTGCCAGCAGCTTAGATAGGGGGACAGATACGCAGTATTTT; cdr3_aa: CASSLDRGTDTQYF
j_call: TRBJ1-1; v_call: TRBV21-1; clone_size: -; d_call: -; cdr3_nt: TGTGCCAGCAGCAAAGGGGGAGGTCTCCTGGACACTGAAGCTTTCTTT; cdr3_aa: CASSKGGGLLDTEAFF
j_call: TRBJ2-7; v_call: TRBV14; clone_size: -; d_call: -; cdr3_nt: TGTGCCAGCAGCCAAGGATATTCTGGAGAGCAGTACTTC; cdr3_aa: CASSQGYSGEQYF